This T cell receptor (beta chain) is from a study of cytomegalovirus exposure and HLA in healthy donors (dated 2017 in TCRdb). Study-level background: An earlier analysis of some 620 of the donors reported about 260 Gb of sequence data and around 100 million unique TCR beta sequences obtained from around 190 million T cells. A few DR-DQ haplotypes were treated as single units for association and clustering because of strong linkage in the cohort. In a later genetic analysis, genome-wide SNP genotypes for about 65% of the roughly 670 donors were used, and that subset was treated as a discovery cohort. In the later analysis, no new phenotypic data were used to find candidate immune exposures; instead, reliance was placed on TCR beta sequences and their occurrence across donors. Among several hundred genotyped donors of the cohort, an average of approximately 200,000 unique TCR beta nucleotide sequences was sequenced per donor, of which 15% to 20% were non-productive. To study patterns of TCR occurrence, a later analysis re-analyzed previously published TCR beta repertoires from 550 to 800 donors and added high-resolution HLA genotyping. Among the roughly 400 genotyped donors, approximately 81% belonged to the genetic ancestry cluster associated with self-reported Caucasian donors. The study profiled the T cell repertoires of hundreds of subjects by immunosequencing and related them to cytomegalovirus serostatus. An early release covering some 640 HLA-typed donors comprised approximately 300 gigabases of sequencing data and 65 million to 100 million unique TCR sequences. The number of typed donors differed by locus: about 620-640 for A, B, C, DRB1 and DQB1; 522 for DQA1; fewer than 610 for DPA1; and 450 to 480 for DPB1. The study aimed to test whether signatures of past pathogen exposure could be identified by cataloging public T cell receptors. High-throughput TCR immunosequencing, statistical association of individual TCRs with disease status, and machine learning were combined to predict cytomegalovirus infection status. All discovery cohort repertoires had been generated using a single sequencing platform. HLA typing included class I and class II loci at four-digit resolution. Alongside the repertoire data, information on donor age, sex, ethnicity and CMV serostatus was compiled. An earlier analysis of 587 of the donors used high-throughput TCR beta sequencing to judge whether each TCR beta V gene segment behaved as functional or pseudogenic. A separate validation cohort of more than 100 different subjects was used in addition to the approximately 670-subject first cohort.

Library preparation used the immunoSEQ multiplex PCR assay. For the multiplex PCR, a mixture combining 60 forward primers for TCR Vbeta segments and 13 reverse primers for TCR Jbeta segments was used. A multiplex PCR assay on genomic DNA amplified the CDR3 region of rearranged TCR beta genes. On the Illumina HiSeq System, the amplified TCR beta libraries were sequenced as 87-base-pair reads. Under the source paper's analysis protocol: A later analysis tallied tens of millions of unique TCR beta chains across the 666 repertoires, and about 10 million of those chains were shared by two or more donors. A nearest-neighbor algorithm error-corrected the raw reads and collapsed the reads into unique sequences, merging closely related sequences to remove PCR and sequencing errors. Alignment of CDR3 sequences to IMGT reference sequences was used to assign V, D and J gene segments. For a sequence to be retained, a match of at least six nucleotides to both a V gene segment and a J gene segment was required. Rearrangements were called productive when the CDR3 lacked stop codons and stayed in frame with V and J; all others were non-productive. CDR3 was defined by IMGT convention, running from the second conserved V-encoded cysteine to the conserved J-encoded phenylalanine. The earlier analysis of some 550 of the donors excluded any sequence lacking an unambiguous match to a single V gene segment. In an earlier analysis of several hundred of the donors, a V segment was called functional when productive rearrangements were above 56.7%, and segregating when the standard deviation between donors exceeded 5%. A statistical classification framework was built to diagnose cytomegalovirus status from the catalog of TCR beta chain sequences. In a later analysis, V and J genes were assigned by comparing TCR nucleotide sequences against IMGT/GENE-DB human TR gene sequences. In a later analysis, CDR3 sequences and most-parsimonious VDJ recombination scenarios were assigned using the TCRdist pipeline. In a later analysis, every TCR beta chain was defined by the combination of its CDR3 amino acid sequence and its V-gene family, and reads without a unique V-gene family were dropped. In a later analysis, around 650 highly shared, low-generation-probability nucleotide sequences were removed to address suspected cross-contamination and a sequencing artifact. In a later analysis, a clonal expansion index for each public chain was calculated from normalized within-repertoire ranks of inferred template counts. In a later analysis, generation probabilities were computed using a VDJ recombination model fitted to out-of-frame rearrangements, and the results were checked against IGoR. A later analysis scored TCR-TCR, TCR-HLA and TCR-CMV co-occurrence with hypergeometric tests, applying a repertoire-size bias correction to TCR pairs. False discovery rates were estimated in a later analysis by permuting HLA or CMV assignments 20 times. In a later analysis, co-occurring TCRs were grouped using DBSCAN, with TCRdist sequence similarity added in when clustering inside HLA-allele-positive subsets. Repertoires with fewer than 30,000 or more than 120,000 public chains were left out of co-occurrence clustering, as were a few repertoires with anomalous nucleotide sharing. TCRdb mirrors the immuneACCESS table, restricted to in-frame sequences. Some clones are absent from its copies; in checked studies, under half trace to an unresolved V gene, and the reason for the others is unknown. D and trimming come from the DNA, and the V and J calls and clone size come from that table. The sample table shows approximately 170,000 clones, and 77% are seen once. The ten largest make up over 2.5% of the sample.

This clone was detected a few times. Its binding antigen is unknown. No much larger clonotype is one base removed from it; base qualities were not supplied. The full study reports these points: The presence/absence analyses assumed that sequencing depth was roughly uniform across donors, and that assumption may not be true. In a later analysis, the rate of TCR association differed among HLA loci, with DRB1 alleles having the most associated TCRs and HLA-C alleles having the fewest. The earlier analysis of 450 to 700 of the donors excluded 15 to 20 rarely observed V segments, including chromosome 9 orphons, because counts were too low. A later analysis found that most CMV-associated TCR beta chains appeared HLA-restricted, with HLA associations seemingly driven largely by CMV exposure. Because some donors lacked HLA typing at each locus, the association tests relied only on the typed subset. The authors suggested that the approach could potentially be generalized to other disease states and immunological phenotypes. Assigning TCR associations to individual alleles was difficult when HLA alleles, especially DR and DQ, strongly co-occurred. A later genetic analysis reported fewer N-insertions in productive TCRs among donors in an Asian-associated ancestry cluster than the roughly 620-donor mean. In both the original and validation cohorts, the classifier was reported to diagnose cytomegalovirus status with high specificity and sensitivity. Specific HLA alleles were associated with 15,000 to 20,000 TCR beta sequences at a false discovery rate of 0.05 in a later analysis. In a later analysis, HLA-associated TCR beta chains showed more clonal expansion and lower generation probabilities than non-associated chains that were equally common. The sequencing pipeline was judged likely to have produced a cluster of highly shared sequence variants as a technical artifact. In vitro tests confirmed that a few of the cytomegalovirus-associated TCR beta chains recognize cytomegalovirus antigens. In an earlier analysis of 587 of the donors, most TCR beta V segments appeared in productive rearrangements about 87% or about 30% of the time, broadly matching IMGT annotations. V-gene and J-gene trimming of TCR beta chains was associated with a missense DCLRE1C variant in a later genetic analysis, and the association was replicated in an independent cohort. A total of some 180 TCR beta chains were listed by the study as associated with cytomegalovirus. For the cohort, immune exposure information was limited to CMV serostatus. A further reported finding was that TCR beta sequences accurately predicted the HLA-A and HLA-B alleles for most subjects in the first cohort. Only TCR beta chains were sequenced in this cohort, and the absence of alpha or paired-chain data limited detectable features. Some IMGT-functional V segments, including TRBV6-2 and TRBV6-3, could not be told apart with the 87-base-pair reads, so those segments were excluded. Linkage disequilibrium might explain the correlated functional status among segregating V segments, but an unknown experimental factor could not be excluded. Most TCR sequences were seen in very few donors, while some public TCRs were found in many individuals. According to a later analysis, parvovirus B19, influenza, CMV and Epstein-Barr virus appeared linked to several top co-occurrence clusters.

Trimming leaves V shorter by 5 bases and J shorter by 4 bases, with the junction holding 12 bases beyond the gene matches. From the cysteine up to the phenylalanine, the CDR3 has a length of 16 residues. Only the CDR3 part of the read is kept: 48 bases, read in frame from the first base. The CDR1 and CDR2 encoded by the germline V gene (reference sequence) are LNHDA and SQIVND. The cohort consisted of 666 healthy bone marrow donors. At the time of sampling, all cohort members were nominally healthy, though unrecorded immune exposures were likely present. The donor tested CMV seropositive and was one of the 289 seropositive cohort members. Every donor gave a peripheral blood sample, and the peripheral blood mononuclear cells from that sample were used for TCR beta sequencing. Genomic DNA extraction from the blood cell samples was performed with the Qiagen DNeasy Blood Extraction Kit.

Here the chain combines TRBV19 and TRBJ2-5; the central 8 bases match TRBD2. Sequencing was carried out using PBMCs. This receptor was obtained from a woman in her thirties or forties in good health and CMV-seropositive. The CDR3 protein: CASSLPTSGGVETQYF. In nucleotide form, the sequence is TGTGCCAGTAGTCTCCCCACCTCGGGGGGGGTAGAGACCCAGTACTTC.